Presented here are 17 T cell receptor beta chains from one specimen sequenced in a study of cytomegalovirus exposure and HLA in healthy donors (dated by TCRdb to the late 2010s). To prepare the library, the immunoSEQ multiplex PCR assay was applied. The multiplex PCR relied on a mix of 60 forward primers for TCR Vbeta segments and 13 reverse primers for TCR Jbeta segments. This immuneACCESS table, as held by TCRdb, lists in-frame sequences with V and J called but not all clones. Of the missing ones, under half trace to an unresolved V gene in checked studies; the others have no known cause. In all, the sample holds 150,000 to 200,000 clones, and roughly 74% of those were seen once. Jointly, the top ten make up approximately 2.9% of the sample. The specimen sequenced was PBMCs. These receptors were collected from a female donor in good health and CMV-seronegative.

This rearrangement joins TRBV4-1 to TRBJ2-2, with TRBD2 matching 10 bases. This CDR3 is built from 16 residues. With V trimmed by 3 bases and J by 3 bases, 4 bases remained unmatched. Per germline, CDR1 MGHRA and CDR2 YSYEKL. In DNA form, the CDR3 reads TGCGCCAGCAGCCATGCCGGGACTAGCGACACCGGGGAGCTGTTTTTT. Protein sequence: CASSHAGTSDTGELFF.

The rearrangement links TRBV29-1 to TRBJ2-6, with 8 nucleotides matching TRBD1. V trimming: 8 bases; J trimming: 2 bases; junction bases outside the gene matches: 8. Germline V gene data show CDR1 as SQVTM and CDR2 as ANQGSEA. This CDR3 comprises 15 residues. The CDR3 reads CSIAQGATGANVLTF. The CDR3, as DNA: TGCAGCATAGCCCAGGGGGCCACTGGGGCCAACGTCCTGACTTTC.

This chain uses TRBV9 with TRBJ1-3, with a weak D call TRBD1 (6 bases). V was pared by 4 bases and J by 5 bases, with 19 bases between. Germline assignment: CDR1 SGDLS and CDR2 YYNGEE. This CDR3 has 16 residues. The CDR3 nucleotides are TGTGCCAGCAGCCCCCACTCGTCGGGGGGCAGAAACACCATATATTTT. It codes for CASSPHSSGGRNTIYF.

The J gene is TRBJ2-3, the V gene TRBV4-2; 13 nucleotides align to TRBD2. V shed 0 bases and J 5 bases; nucleotides not matched to a gene: 8. The CDR3 consists of 18 residues. CDR1 LGHNA and CDR2 YNFKEQ come from the germline V gene. In DNA, the CDR3 is TGTGCCAGCAGCCAAGATTGGACTAGCGGGGGCCGGGGAGATACGCAGTATTTT. It translates to CASSQDWTSGGRGDTQYF.

J is TRBJ2-2 and V is TRBV11-2, with D maybe TRBD1 (6 bases). The CDR3 is 15 amino acids. From germline, CDR1 is SGHAT and CDR2 FQNNGV. With 1 base removed from V and 7 bases from J, the gap between germline ends came to 13 bases. The CDR3 nucleotides are TGTGCCAGCAGCTTAGCAGGGGCCCAAGGCGGGGAGCTGTTTTTT. It specifies CASSLAGAQGGELFF.

The chain has TRBV18 and TRBJ2-2; TRBD2 aligns across 7 bases. J lost 5 bases, V lost 2 bases, and 5 bases had no gene match. There are 15 residues in the CDR3. Germline CDR1 and CDR2: KGHSH and LQKENI. The CDR3 nucleotides read TGTGCCAGCTCACCATGGGAGGGCGAGACCGGGGAGCTGTTTTTT. Protein: CASSPWEGETGELFF.

The chain carries TRBV7-2 and TRBJ2-3; 14 nucleotides match TRBD2. Trimming removed 5 bases from V and 11 bases from J; junction bases left unmatched: 3. Germline CDR1 reads SGHTA; CDR2 reads FQGNSA. This CDR3 has 13 amino acids. The CDR3, as DNA: TGTGCCAGCAGCCTGACTAGCGGGAGGGTGCAGTATTTT. This gives the protein CASSLTSGRVQYF.

This clone came up once. The chain is built from TRBV30 and TRBJ1-6; a possible D gene is TRBD1 (5 bases). This CDR3 is built from 15 residues. V was pared by 0 bases and J by 6 bases, with 12 bases between. Germline values: CDR1 GTSNPN, CDR2 SVGIG (reference sequence). The CDR3 DNA is TGTGCCTGGAGTGTTCAGGTGGGGGGTAATTCACCCCTCCACTTT. Protein product: CAWSVQVGGNSPLHF.

This rearrangement joins TRBV2 to TRBJ2-7; TRBD2 is a possible D gene (7 bases). Germline V gives CDR1 SNHLY, CDR2 FYNNEI. The length of the CDR3 is 15 residues. Trimming cost V 4 bases and J 5 bases, with 18 bases left between them. CDR3 coding DNA: TGTGCCAGCAGTGGTTTAGGGGGGGGTATGGACGAGCAGTACTTC. Its translation is CASSGLGGGMDEQYF.

The table lists this clone with a few counts. The V and J genes are TRBV9 and TRBJ2-3; D might be TRBD1 (6 bases). The CDR3 sequence is 16 residues long. The V gene lost 0 bases and the J gene lost 4 bases, with 15 bases spanning the gap. The germline V gene encodes CDR1 SGDLS and CDR2 YYNGEE. The CDR3, as DNA: TGTGCCAGCAGCGTAGTTGCAGGGGCCAGAGCAGATACGCAGTATTTT. Its translation: CASSVVAGARADTQYF. Variable domain in full (rest from reference TRBV9 and TRBJ2-3): DSGVTQTPKHLITATGQRVTLRCSPRSGDLSVYWYQQSLDQGLQFLIQYYNGEERAKGNILERFSAQQFPDLHSELNLSSLELGDSALYFCASSVVAGARADTQYFGPGTRLTVL.

This rearrangement joins TRBV30 to TRBJ2-5; 7 bases match TRBD1. The germline CDR1 and CDR2 sequences are GTSNPN and SVGIG (reference sequence). V lost 2 bases to trimming and J lost 4 bases; unmatched junction nucleotides: 10. This CDR3 has 15 amino acids. CDR3 nucleotide sequence: TGTGCCTGGAGTCAGAGACAGGGATGGGGAGAGACCCAGTACTTC. Amino acids: CAWSQRQGWGETQYF.

The sample holds one count of this clone. The V and J genes are TRBV19 and TRBJ1-4; 10 nucleotides match TRBD1. Germline V gives CDR1 LNHDA, CDR2 SQIVND (reference sequence). The CDR3 is made up of 16 amino acids. After removal of 2 bases from V and 2 bases from J, the junction contained 2 bases not matched to a gene. CDR3: CASSIRGQGTNEKLFF. As DNA, the CDR3 is TGTGCCAGTAGTATAAGGGGACAGGGGACTAATGAAAAACTGTTTTTT.

The gene calls are TRBV12-5 and TRBJ1-1; D gene unclear. CDR1 is LGHNT, CDR2 FRNRAP, per germline. This CDR3 is built from 12 residues. Trimming shortened V by 2 bases and J by 4 bases, and 5 bases separated the two germline ends. The CDR3 DNA sequence: TGTGCTAGTGGTTTGAGAGGCACTGAAGCTTTCTTT. It specifies CASGLRGTEAFF.

V is TRBV7-9 and J is TRBJ2-7, with 8 positions matching TRBD1. CDR1 is SEHNR, CDR2 FQNEAQ, per germline (reference sequence). The CDR3 is 15 residues long. Losses at the gene ends were 6 bases for V and 2 bases for J; bases not matched to a gene: 9. CDR3 loop: CASSPTGTGAYEQYF. As DNA, the CDR3 is TGTGCCAGCAGTCCAACCGGGACAGGAGCCTACGAGCAGTACTTC.

The chain combines TRBV29-1 with TRBJ1-4; D is possibly TRBD1 (5 bases). V was cut by 2 bases and J by 2 bases, with 18 bases left in between. Germline V gives CDR1 SQVTM, CDR2 ANQGSEA. CDR3 size: 17 residues. CDR3 in DNA: TGCAGCGTTGAATTAGTGAGGGAGGGGAGCACTAATGAAAAACTGTTTTTT. Residues: CSVELVREGSTNEKLFF.

The rearrangement joins TRBV23-1 to TRBJ2-5; 7 nucleotides match TRBD1. TRBV23-1 is classed as an ORF, of uncertain function. This CDR3 comprises 15 residues. The V gene end was trimmed by 1 base and the J gene end by 4 bases; junction bases not matched to a gene: 6. The CDR3 bases are TGCGCCAGCAGTCAATGTCAGGGGGTTACAGAGACCCAGTACTTC. Residues: CASSQCQGVTETQYF.

CDR3 sequence (DNA): TGTGCCAGCAGCAACCGGGACAGGGCCACCTTAGCCAAAAACATTCAGTACTTC. It specifies CASSNRDRATLAKNIQYF. V is TRBV5-6 and J is TRBJ2-4; 9 bases fit TRBD1. The V gene's germline CDR1 is SGHDT and CDR2 YYEEEE. This CDR3 has 18 residues. V shed 4 bases and J 0 bases; nucleotides not matched to a gene: 11.